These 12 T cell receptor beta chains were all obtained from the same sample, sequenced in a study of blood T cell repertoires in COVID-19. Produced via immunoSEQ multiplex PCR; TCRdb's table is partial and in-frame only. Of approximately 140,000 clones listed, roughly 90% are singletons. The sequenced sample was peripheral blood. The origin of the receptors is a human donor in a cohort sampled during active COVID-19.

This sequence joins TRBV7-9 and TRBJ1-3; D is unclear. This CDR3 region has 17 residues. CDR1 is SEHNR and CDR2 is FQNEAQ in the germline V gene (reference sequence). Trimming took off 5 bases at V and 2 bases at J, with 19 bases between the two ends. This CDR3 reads CASSPLRGRETGNTIYF. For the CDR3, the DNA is TGTGCCAGCAGCCCGCTCCGGGGAAGGGAGACTGGAAACACCATATATTTT.

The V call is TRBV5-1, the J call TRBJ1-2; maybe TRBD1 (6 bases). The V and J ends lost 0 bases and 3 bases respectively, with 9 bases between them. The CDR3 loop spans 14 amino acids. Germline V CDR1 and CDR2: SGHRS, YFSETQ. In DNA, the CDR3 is TGCGCCAGCAGCTTGGAACAGGGTGACTATGGCTACACCTTC. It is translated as CASSLEQGDYGYTF.

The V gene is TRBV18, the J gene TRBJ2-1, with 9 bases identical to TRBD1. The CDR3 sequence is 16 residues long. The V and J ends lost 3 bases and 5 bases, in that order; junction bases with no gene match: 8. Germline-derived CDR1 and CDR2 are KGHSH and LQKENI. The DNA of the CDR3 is TGTGCCAGCTCACCTTCTCAGGGACAGGGCCACAATGAGCAGTTCTTC. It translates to CASSPSQGQGHNEQFF.

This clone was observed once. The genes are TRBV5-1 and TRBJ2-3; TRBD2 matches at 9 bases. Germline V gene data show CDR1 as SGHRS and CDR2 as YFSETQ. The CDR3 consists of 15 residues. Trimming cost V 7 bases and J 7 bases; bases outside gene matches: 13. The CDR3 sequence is CASGPTSGSENTQYF. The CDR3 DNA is TGCGCCAGCGGCCCGACTAGCGGTTCCGAGAATACGCAGTATTTT.

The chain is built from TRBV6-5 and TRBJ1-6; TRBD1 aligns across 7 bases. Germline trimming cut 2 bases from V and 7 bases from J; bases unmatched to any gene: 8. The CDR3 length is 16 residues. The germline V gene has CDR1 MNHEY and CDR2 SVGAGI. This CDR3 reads CASSYRGQWRNSPLHF. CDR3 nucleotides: TGTGCCAGCAGTTACCGGGGACAGTGGCGAAATTCACCCCTCCACTTT.

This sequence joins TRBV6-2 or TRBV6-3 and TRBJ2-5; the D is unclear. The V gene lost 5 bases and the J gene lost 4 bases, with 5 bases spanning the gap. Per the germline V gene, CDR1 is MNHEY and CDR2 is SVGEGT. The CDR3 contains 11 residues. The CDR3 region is CASSVVETQYF. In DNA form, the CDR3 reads TGTGCCAGCAGTGTCGTAGAGACCCAGTACTTC.

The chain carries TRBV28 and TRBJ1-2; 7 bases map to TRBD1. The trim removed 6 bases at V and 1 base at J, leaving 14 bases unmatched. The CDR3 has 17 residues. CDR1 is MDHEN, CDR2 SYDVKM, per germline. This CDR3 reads CASSAPGQVLLNYGYTF. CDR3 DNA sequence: TGTGCCAGCAGCGCCCCCGGACAGGTCCTACTTAACTATGGCTACACCTTC.

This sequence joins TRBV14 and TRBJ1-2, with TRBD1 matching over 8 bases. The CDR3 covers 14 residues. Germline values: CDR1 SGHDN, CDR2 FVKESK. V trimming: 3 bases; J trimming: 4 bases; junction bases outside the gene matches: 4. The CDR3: CASSQDRVGYGYTF. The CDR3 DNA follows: TGTGCCAGCAGCCAGGACAGGGTCGGCTATGGCTACACCTTC.

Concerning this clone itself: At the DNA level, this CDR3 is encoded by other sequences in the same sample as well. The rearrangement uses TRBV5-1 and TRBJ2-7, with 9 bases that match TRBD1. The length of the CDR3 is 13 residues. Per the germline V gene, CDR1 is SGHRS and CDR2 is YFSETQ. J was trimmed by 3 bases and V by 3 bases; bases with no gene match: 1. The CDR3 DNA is TGCGCCAGCAGCTCGGGACAGGGCTACGAGCAGTACTTC. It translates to CASSSGQGYEQYF.

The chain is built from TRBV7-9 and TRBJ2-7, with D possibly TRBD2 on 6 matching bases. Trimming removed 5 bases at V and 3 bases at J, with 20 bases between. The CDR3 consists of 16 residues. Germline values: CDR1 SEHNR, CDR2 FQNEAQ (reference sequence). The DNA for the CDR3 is TGTGCCAGCAGCCCCGACACTAGCTTGAATTACTACGAGCAGTACTTC. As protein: CASSPDTSLNYYEQYF.

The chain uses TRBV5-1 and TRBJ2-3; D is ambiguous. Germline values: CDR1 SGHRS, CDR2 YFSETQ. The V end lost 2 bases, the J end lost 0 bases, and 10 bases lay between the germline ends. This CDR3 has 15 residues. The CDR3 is CASSLSYSSTDTQYF. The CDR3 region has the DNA TGCGCCAGCAGCTTAAGTTACTCTAGCACAGATACGCAGTATTTT. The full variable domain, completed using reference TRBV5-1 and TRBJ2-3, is KAGVTQTPRYLIKTRGQQVTLSCSPISGHRSVSWYQQTPGQGLQFLFEYFSETQRNKGNFPGRFSGRQFSNSRSEMNVSTLELGDSALYLCASSLSYSSTDTQYFGPGTRLTVL.

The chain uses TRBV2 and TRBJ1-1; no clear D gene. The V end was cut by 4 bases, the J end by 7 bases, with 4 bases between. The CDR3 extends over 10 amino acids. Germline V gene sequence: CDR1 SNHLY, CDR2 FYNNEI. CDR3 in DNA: TGTGCCAGCAGTGTCCATGAAGCTTTCTTT. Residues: CASSVHEAFF.